The 16 T cell receptor beta chains reported below all come from one sample, sequenced in a study of T cell responses to AZD1222 COVID-19 vaccine. Using immunoSEQ multiplex PCR, the repertoire was profiled, and TCRdb retains in-frame clones only, with some absent. The table shows about 94,000 clones, with 85% to 90% occurring only once. The material sequenced was peripheral blood, taken 28 days after the second AZD1222 dose. Receptors originate from an adult who received the AZD1222 COVID-19 vaccine.

V is TRBV2 and J is TRBJ1-1; D is uncertain. CDR1 is SNHLY, CDR2 FYNNEI, per germline. V was trimmed by 2 bases and J by 6 bases, leaving 4 bases between them. The CDR3 has 11 amino acids. This chain's CDR3 is CASSELAEAFF. CDR3 in DNA: TGTGCCAGCAGTGAATTGGCTGAAGCTTTCTTT.

V usage is TRBV12-3 or TRBV12-4 and J usage is TRBJ1-5, with no clear D. The CDR3 has 13 amino acids. Trimming took off 6 bases at V and 0 bases at J, with 6 bases between the two ends. CDR3 nucleotides: TGTGCCAGCAGCGATACTAGCAATCAGCCCCAGCATTTT. As protein: CASSDTSNQPQHF.

J is TRBJ2-3 and V is TRBV11-2; D is ambiguous. Trimming left V 5 bases short and J 2 bases short, with 11 bases between. Germline values: CDR1 SGHAT, CDR2 FQNNGV. The CDR3 is 14 amino acids. The CDR3 DNA sequence: TGTGCCAGCAGCCCTCTATCCCTCACAGATACGCAGTATTTT. It translates to CASSPLSLTDTQYF.

J is TRBJ1-5 and V is TRBV3-1 (or the pseudogene TRBV3-2); D is unresolved. The CDR3 consists of 15 residues. Per germline, CDR1 LGHDT and CDR2 YNNKEL (reference sequence). Trimming took 3 bases from V and 4 from J, leaving 13 bases between them. CDR3 loop: CASSQSGPWNQPQHF. CDR3 sequence (DNA): TGTGCCAGCAGCCAGAGCGGGCCCTGGAATCAGCCCCAGCATTTT.

The chain carries TRBV19 and TRBJ1-5; D is ambiguous. Trimming removed 5 bases at V and 0 bases at J, with 17 bases between. The CDR3 is 17 amino acids. Germline V gene lookup returns CDR1 LNHDA and CDR2 SQIVND (reference sequence). CDR3 region: CASSVPFGEISNQPQHF. The CDR3 DNA is TGTGCCAGTAGTGTCCCATTCGGAGAGATTAGCAATCAGCCCCAGCATTTT. Full variable domain (missing parts from reference TRBV19 and TRBJ1-5): DGGITQSPKYLFRKEGQNVTLSCEQNLNHDAMYWYRQDPGQGLRLIYYSQIVNDFQKGDIAEGYSVSREKKESFPLTVTSAQKNPTAFYLCASSVPFGEISNQPQHFGDGTRLSIL.

This clone turned up a few times. The chain recombines TRBV5-6 with TRBJ2-7, with TRBD2 matching over 11 bases. CDR3 size: 15 residues. In germline, CDR1 is SGHDT, CDR2 YYEEEE. Trimming cost V 4 bases and J 3 bases; bases outside gene matches: 6. CDR3 region: CASSKLAGVGYEQYF. The DNA for the CDR3 is TGTGCCAGCAGCAAACTAGCGGGAGTAGGCTACGAGCAGTACTTC.

This clone was seen once. The chain couples TRBV7-2 to TRBJ1-2, with TRBD1 as a possible D gene (6 bases). The CDR3 extends over 15 amino acids. Germline loops: CDR1 SGHTA, CDR2 FQGNSA. The ends were cut back, 5 bases at V and 6 bases at J, with 19 bases in the middle. CDR3 nucleotide sequence: TGTGCCAGCAGCCTGGACAGTTCGGCGGGTAATGGCTACACCTTC. It yields the protein CASSLDSSAGNGYTF.

V usage is TRBV7-3 and J usage is TRBJ1-5; no definite D call. CDR1 SGHTA and CDR2 FQGTGA come from the germline V gene. With 10 bases removed from V and 0 bases from J, the gap between germline ends came to 13 bases. The CDR3 has 14 residues. In DNA form, the CDR3 reads TGTGCCACCGTAACCTATTATAGCAATCAGCCCCAGCATTTT. Encoded protein: CATVTYYSNQPQHF.

This clone showed up just once. The chain has TRBV6-2 or TRBV6-3 and TRBJ2-2, with D perhaps matching TRBD1 (6 bases). Germline CDR1 and CDR2: MNHEY and SVGEGT. V gave up 2 bases and J gave up 3 bases, with 7 bases separating them. The CDR3 covers 14 residues. CDR3 DNA sequence: TGTGCCAGCAGTTACGGACAGCACACCGGGGAGCTGTTTTTT. It specifies CASSYGQHTGELFF.

J is TRBJ1-1 and V is TRBV19; D gene uncertain. Germline assignment: CDR1 LNHDA and CDR2 SQIVND (reference sequence). V was trimmed by 6 bases and J by 4 bases, leaving 6 bases between them. The CDR3 has 11 amino acids. The DNA for the CDR3 is TGTGCCAGTAGAGGGTTCACTGAAGCTTTCTTT. Translated, it gives CASRGFTEAFF.

The chain recombines TRBV14 with TRBJ1-4, with D perhaps matching TRBD1 (5 bases). V was trimmed by 4 bases and J by 8 bases, leaving 14 bases between them. CDR3 length: 14 residues. The germline V gene has CDR1 SGHDN and CDR2 FVKESK. The CDR3: CASSPRMGGEKLFF. The CDR3 region has the DNA TGTGCCAGCAGCCCCCGGATGGGGGGGGAAAAACTGTTTTTT.

This rearrangement joins TRBV4-1 to TRBJ2-5; 8 bases agree with TRBD1. This CDR3 has 15 amino acids. With 4 bases clipped from V and 1 base from J, the junction kept 5 bases outside the gene matches. Germline CDR1 is MGHRA and CDR2 is YSYEKL. CDR3 region: CASSPDRGFQETQYF. As DNA, the CDR3 is TGCGCCAGCAGCCCAGACAGGGGATTCCAAGAGACCCAGTACTTC.

This sequence joins TRBV9 and TRBJ2-5; possible D gene TRBD2, 6 bases. V shed 0 bases and J shed 5 bases, with 14 bases lying between them. This CDR3 region has 15 residues. Germline CDR1 SGDLS, CDR2 YYNGEE. This chain's CDR3 is CASSVGGGPRETQYF. Here the CDR3 DNA reads TGTGCCAGCAGCGTAGGGGGAGGCCCCCGGGAGACCCAGTACTTC.

The chain couples TRBV19 to TRBJ2-2; TRBD1 aligns across 9 bases. From germline, CDR1 is LNHDA and CDR2 SQIVND (reference sequence). V trimming: 11 bases; J trimming: 5 bases; junction bases outside the gene matches: 6. CDR3 length: 13 residues. In DNA, the CDR3 is TGTGCCGCCGGGACAGGGATAACCGGGGAGCTGTTTTTT. This codes for CAAGTGITGELFF.

This clone was seen only once. V gene TRBV5-1 combines with J gene TRBJ1-1; 11 bases fit TRBD1. This CDR3 is 15 amino acids long. V shed 3 bases and J 8 bases; nucleotides not matched to a gene: 9. CDR1 is SGHRS and CDR2 is YFSETQ in the germline V gene. The CDR3 loop reads CASSSPGQGESEAFF. As DNA, the CDR3 is TGCGCCAGCAGCTCCCCGGGACAGGGGGAATCAGAAGCTTTCTTT.

This sequence joins TRBV19 and TRBJ1-1; TRBD1 agrees at 10 bases. Germline assignment: CDR1 LNHDA and CDR2 SQIVND (reference sequence). The junction had 8 bases not matched to a gene; V was cut back by 5 bases and J by 5 bases. The CDR3 is 15 amino acids. The CDR3 loop reads CASSPRQGAGTEAFF. CDR3 bases: TGTGCCAGTAGTCCTCGACAGGGGGCTGGAACTGAAGCTTTCTTT.